This is a list of T cell receptor beta chains from one sample in a study of blood T cell repertoires in COVID-19. This table comes from immunoSEQ multiplex PCR, and its TCRdb copy is limited to in-frame clones, with some not included. In the table there are 380,000 or so clones, approximately 89% of which are singletons. Sample: PBMCs or T cells enriched from blood (not recorded which). The receptors derive from a man aged 25 to 40 who had recovered from COVID-19. Both conserved end residues are part of each CDR3. The D gene is left open where the match is weak. Size is stated for part of the rows, as once, few or many counts, or as a class when the clone is expanded.

CDR3 DNA: TGTGCCATCGGACAGTCAATTACTAGCACAGATACGCAGTATTTT; CDR3 protein: CAIGQSITSTDTQYF; clone size: NA; D gene: NA; V gene: TRBV10-3; CDR3 length: 15; J gene: TRBJ2-3
CDR3 DNA: TGCAGCGTGAAATCCGGGACTGCTAATGAAAAACTGTTTTTT; CDR3 protein: CSVKSGTANEKLFF; clone size: NA; D gene: NA; V gene: TRBV29-1; CDR3 length: 14; J gene: TRBJ1-4
CDR3 DNA: TGTGCCAGCAGTGAAGGGTACTTCTCCGGTTCCAATAACTATGGCTACACCTTC; CDR3 protein: CASSEGYFSGSNNYGYTF; clone size: NA; D gene: NA; V gene: TRBV6-1; CDR3 length: 18; J gene: TRBJ1-2
CDR3 DNA: TGTGCCAGTAGTATTGGACAGCTGAACACTGAAGCTTTCTTT; CDR3 protein: CASSIGQLNTEAFF; clone size: NA; D gene: NA; V gene: TRBV19; CDR3 length: 14; J gene: TRBJ1-1
CDR3 DNA: TGTGCCAGCGGGCTGGGCCAGGGGGCTCGGGGCTACACCTTC; CDR3 protein: CASGLGQGARGYTF; clone size: NA; D gene: TRBD1; V gene: TRBV27; CDR3 length: 14; J gene: TRBJ1-2
CDR3 DNA: TGTGCCAGCAGCCTATATCTTTCTGGGACAGGGGAAAAGGGCGAGCAGTACTTC; CDR3 protein: CASSLYLSGTGEKGEQYF; clone size: once; D gene: TRBD1; V gene: TRBV7-8; CDR3 length: 18; J gene: TRBJ2-7
CDR3 DNA: TGTGCCAGCAGCTTGGGGGCGGAGGTCACAGATACGCAGTATTTT; CDR3 protein: CASSLGAEVTDTQYF; clone size: NA; D gene: NA; V gene: TRBV5-4; CDR3 length: 15; J gene: TRBJ2-3
CDR3 DNA: TGTGCCAGCAGCCCCCGACTAGACGTGGATACGCAGTATTTT; CDR3 protein: CASSPRLDVDTQYF; clone size: NA; D gene: NA; V gene: TRBV4-2; CDR3 length: 14; J gene: TRBJ2-3
CDR3 DNA: TGCGCCAGCAGCCGAGGACAGTATGGCTACACCTTC; CDR3 protein: CASSRGQYGYTF; clone size: NA; D gene: NA; V gene: TRBV4-3; CDR3 length: 12; J gene: TRBJ1-2
CDR3 DNA: TGCACCAGCAGCCAAGCGGGGGAGTACGAGCAGTACTTC; CDR3 protein: CTSSQAGEYEQYF; clone size: NA; D gene: NA; V gene: TRBV1; CDR3 length: 13; J gene: TRBJ2-7
CDR3 DNA: TGTGCCAGCAGCTTAGTTGTAGGAGTACGGAGCATTCAGTACTTC; CDR3 protein: CASSLVVGVRSIQYF; clone size: NA; D gene: NA; V gene: TRBV7-2; CDR3 length: 15; J gene: TRBJ2-4
CDR3 DNA: TGTGCCAGCAGCCAAACCGGGGGGGCTGGCGGCTACACCTTC; CDR3 protein: CASSQTGGAGGYTF; clone size: NA; D gene: NA; V gene: TRBV4-2; CDR3 length: 14; J gene: TRBJ1-2
CDR3 DNA: TGTGCCATACTACCTCGGGAGAAGAACACTGAAGCTTTCTTT; CDR3 protein: CAILPREKNTEAFF; clone size: NA; D gene: NA; V gene: TRBV6-4; CDR3 length: 14; J gene: TRBJ1-1
CDR3 DNA: TGTGCCAGCAGCGTAGAAGACAGGGTAAATTCACCCCTCCACTTT; CDR3 protein: CASSVEDRVNSPLHF; clone size: NA; D gene: TRBD1; V gene: TRBV9; CDR3 length: 15; J gene: TRBJ1-6
CDR3 DNA: TGTGCCAGTAGTATAGCCCCCGCGACAGGGCACTATGGCTACACCTTC; CDR3 protein: CASSIAPATGHYGYTF; clone size: NA; D gene: TRBD1; V gene: TRBV19; CDR3 length: 16; J gene: TRBJ1-2
CDR3 DNA: TGTGCCAGCAGTAACACAGGGGGCTACGCTGAAGCTTTCTTT; CDR3 protein: CASSNTGGYAEAFF; clone size: NA; D gene: TRBD1; V gene: TRBV6-5; CDR3 length: 14; J gene: TRBJ1-1
CDR3 DNA: TGTGCCAGCAGCTTACTCGTCACCGGGAATTCACCCCTCCACTTT; CDR3 protein: CASSLLVTGNSPLHF; clone size: NA; D gene: NA; V gene: TRBV7-9; CDR3 length: 15; J gene: TRBJ1-6
CDR3 DNA: TGTGCCAGCAGTGAAGCCGGGGGGCAACGGGGCTACACCTTC; CDR3 protein: CASSEAGGQRGYTF; clone size: NA; D gene: NA; V gene: TRBV2; CDR3 length: 14; J gene: TRBJ1-2
CDR3 DNA: TGTGCCAGCAGTATACCGGGACTTGAAGCTTTCTTT; CDR3 protein: CASSIPGLEAFF; clone size: many; D gene: NA; V gene: TRBV12-3/TRBV12-4; CDR3 length: 12; J gene: TRBJ1-1
CDR3 DNA: TGTGCCAGCAGCCTTTCGGACAGGGGCAACTATGGCTACACCTTC; CDR3 protein: CASSLSDRGNYGYTF; clone size: NA; D gene: TRBD1; V gene: TRBV5-5; CDR3 length: 15; J gene: TRBJ1-2
CDR3 DNA: TGTGCCAGCAAAGCTAGCGGGGGTTACAATGAGCAGTTCTTC; CDR3 protein: CASKASGGYNEQFF; clone size: NA; D gene: TRBD2; V gene: TRBV5-6; CDR3 length: 14; J gene: TRBJ2-1
CDR3 DNA: TGTGCCAGCAGCCAAGATCTTATAGCGGGGGCACAAGAGACCCAGTACTTC; CDR3 protein: CASSQDLIAGAQETQYF; clone size: NA; D gene: TRBD2; V gene: TRBV3-1/TRBV3-2; CDR3 length: 17; J gene: TRBJ2-5
CDR3 DNA: TGTGCCTGGAAGACAGGATCTGGATCCAAAAACATTCAGTACTTC; CDR3 protein: CAWKTGSGSKNIQYF; clone size: NA; D gene: NA; V gene: TRBV30; CDR3 length: 15; J gene: TRBJ2-4
CDR3 DNA: TGTGCCAGTAGTTCCTGGGAGGAGGAGAGCACAGATACGCAGTATTTT; CDR3 protein: CASSSWEEESTDTQYF; clone size: NA; D gene: NA; V gene: TRBV19; CDR3 length: 16; J gene: TRBJ2-3
CDR3 DNA: TGTGCCAGCAGTATGGTACTGGGGGGTACTGAAGCTTTCTTT; CDR3 protein: CASSMVLGGTEAFF; clone size: NA; D gene: NA; V gene: TRBV2; CDR3 length: 14; J gene: TRBJ1-1
CDR3 DNA: TGTGCCAGCAGCTTAAGGGGACAGGGTTCGGAAAAACTGTTTTTT; CDR3 protein: CASSLRGQGSEKLFF; clone size: NA; D gene: TRBD1; V gene: TRBV7-2; CDR3 length: 15; J gene: TRBJ1-4
CDR3 DNA: TGTGCCAGCAGTCCTCAGGGATTCCACGAGCAGTACTTC; CDR3 protein: CASSPQGFHEQYF; clone size: NA; D gene: NA; V gene: TRBV6-5; CDR3 length: 13; J gene: TRBJ2-7
CDR3 DNA: TGCGCCAGCAATTTAGCTGGGGCCAACGTCCTGACTTTC; CDR3 protein: CASNLAGANVLTF; clone size: NA; D gene: NA; V gene: TRBV5-1; CDR3 length: 13; J gene: TRBJ2-6
CDR3 DNA: TGTGCCAGTACGTGGCAGTCCACAGATACGCAGTATTTT; CDR3 protein: CASTWQSTDTQYF; clone size: NA; D gene: NA; V gene: TRBV28; CDR3 length: 13; J gene: TRBJ2-3
CDR3 DNA: TGCGCCAGCCTTAACAGGGAAGGATCTGAAGCTTTCTTT; CDR3 protein: CASLNREGSEAFF; clone size: once; D gene: NA; V gene: TRBV4-1; CDR3 length: 13; J gene: TRBJ1-1
CDR3 DNA: TGTGCCAGTAGTATTGCAGGATTCAACACCGGGGAGCTGTTTTTT; CDR3 protein: CASSIAGFNTGELFF; clone size: NA; D gene: NA; V gene: TRBV19; CDR3 length: 15; J gene: TRBJ2-2
CDR3 DNA: TGTGCCAGCAGTGACCCGGGATTGAACACTGAAGCTTTCTTT; CDR3 protein: CASSDPGLNTEAFF; clone size: NA; D gene: NA; V gene: TRBV6-6; CDR3 length: 14; J gene: TRBJ1-1
CDR3 DNA: TGTGCCAGCAGAGTCCGGGACAGTTGGGGCTACACCTTC; CDR3 protein: CASRVRDSWGYTF; clone size: NA; D gene: TRBD1; V gene: TRBV27; CDR3 length: 13; J gene: TRBJ1-2
CDR3 DNA: TGTGCCAGCAGTTTTGGCAGGGAAGCTTTCTTT; CDR3 protein: CASSFGREAFF; clone size: NA; D gene: NA; V gene: TRBV12-3/TRBV12-4; CDR3 length: 11; J gene: TRBJ1-1
CDR3 DNA: TGTGCCACCAGTGATTTGTACACCAATCAGCCCCAGCATTTT; CDR3 protein: CATSDLYTNQPQHF; clone size: NA; D gene: NA; V gene: TRBV24-1; CDR3 length: 14; J gene: TRBJ1-5
CDR3 DNA: TGTGCCACGGGGGAGGGCAGCTCCTATAATTCACCCCTCCACTTT; CDR3 protein: CATGEGSSYNSPLHF; clone size: NA; D gene: NA; V gene: TRBV6-5; CDR3 length: 15; J gene: TRBJ1-6
CDR3 DNA: TGCGCCAGCACCTTACAGGGGGCCAACACTGAAGCTTTCTTT; CDR3 protein: CASTLQGANTEAFF; clone size: once; D gene: TRBD1; V gene: TRBV5-1; CDR3 length: 14; J gene: TRBJ1-1
CDR3 DNA: TGTGCCAGCAGTTTAAACGCGAATGAAAAACTGTTTTTT; CDR3 protein: CASSLNANEKLFF; clone size: once; D gene: NA; V gene: TRBV12-3/TRBV12-4; CDR3 length: 13; J gene: TRBJ1-4
CDR3 DNA: TGTGCCAGTAGTTCCCCCAGCAACTTCACGGACAGAAGCACAGATACGCAGTATTTT; CDR3 protein: CASSSPSNFTDRSTDTQYF; clone size: once; D gene: NA; V gene: TRBV19; CDR3 length: 19; J gene: TRBJ2-3
CDR3 DNA: TGTGCCAGCTCACCACCGTCCAGGGATTCTGAAGCTTTCTTT; CDR3 protein: CASSPPSRDSEAFF; clone size: NA; D gene: NA; V gene: TRBV18; CDR3 length: 14; J gene: TRBJ1-1
CDR3 DNA: TGCGCCAGCAGCTTACAGGGATGGGACTATGGCTACACCTTC; CDR3 protein: CASSLQGWDYGYTF; clone size: few; D gene: NA; V gene: TRBV5-1; CDR3 length: 14; J gene: TRBJ1-2
CDR3 DNA: TGTGCCAGCAGCGAAACAGGGAACTATGGCTACACCTTC; CDR3 protein: CASSETGNYGYTF; clone size: NA; D gene: NA; V gene: TRBV5-4; CDR3 length: 13; J gene: TRBJ1-2
CDR3 DNA: TGTGCCAGCAGCTCTCTCGAAGGGGCGGAGACTGAAGCTTTCTTT; CDR3 protein: CASSSLEGAETEAFF; clone size: NA; D gene: NA; V gene: TRBV7-8; CDR3 length: 15; J gene: TRBJ1-1
CDR3 DNA: TGTGCCAGTATCCGACAGGTCACCGGGGAGCTGTTTTTT; CDR3 protein: CASIRQVTGELFF; clone size: NA; D gene: NA; V gene: TRBV11-2; CDR3 length: 13; J gene: TRBJ2-2
CDR3 DNA: TGTGCCAGCAGCGCCCGCCGGTTTCAGAAAACGGGCGAGCAGTACTTC; CDR3 protein: CASSARRFQKTGEQYF; clone size: NA; D gene: NA; V gene: TRBV7-8; CDR3 length: 16; J gene: TRBJ2-7
CDR3 DNA: TGTGCCAGTAGTACCGGGACAGGGGGCTTCTCCACTGAAGCTTTCTTT; CDR3 protein: CASSTGTGGFSTEAFF; clone size: NA; D gene: TRBD1; V gene: TRBV19; CDR3 length: 16; J gene: TRBJ1-1
CDR3 DNA: TGTGCCAGAAGCGCAGATTCGAGGGAAACTTACGAGCAGTACTTC; CDR3 protein: CARSADSRETYEQYF; clone size: NA; D gene: NA; V gene: TRBV5-3; CDR3 length: 15; J gene: TRBJ2-7
CDR3 DNA: TGCGCCAGCAGCTCAACCCCGACAGGCCCGAGACATTTGAACACTGAAGCTTTCTTT; CDR3 protein: CASSSTPTGPRHLNTEAFF; clone size: NA; D gene: NA; V gene: TRBV5-1; CDR3 length: 19; J gene: TRBJ1-1